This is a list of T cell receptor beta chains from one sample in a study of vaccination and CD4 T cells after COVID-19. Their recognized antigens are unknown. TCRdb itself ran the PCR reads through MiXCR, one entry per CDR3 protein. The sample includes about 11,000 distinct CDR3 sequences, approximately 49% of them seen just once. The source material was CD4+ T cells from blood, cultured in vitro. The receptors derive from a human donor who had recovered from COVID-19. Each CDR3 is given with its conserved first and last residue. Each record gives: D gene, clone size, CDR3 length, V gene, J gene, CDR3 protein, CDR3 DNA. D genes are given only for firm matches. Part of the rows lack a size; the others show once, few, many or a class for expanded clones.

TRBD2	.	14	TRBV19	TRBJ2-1	CASSIGGRAYEQFF	TGTGCCAGTAGTATTGGGGGGAGGGCCTATGAGCAGTTCTTC
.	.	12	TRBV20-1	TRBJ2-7	CSASFGAYEQYF	TGCAGTGCTAGTTTTGGAGCCTACGAGCAGTACTTC
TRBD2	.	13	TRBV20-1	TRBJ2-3	CSASAGLADTQYF	TGCAGTGCCTCAGCGGGGTTGGCAGATACGCAGTATTTT
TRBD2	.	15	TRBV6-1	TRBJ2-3	CATTLRAGVGDTQYF	TGTGCCACTACCCTCCGAGCGGGAGTGGGGGATACGCAGTATTTT
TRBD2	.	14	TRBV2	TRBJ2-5	CASGDGRAIETQYF	TGTGCCAGCGGCGACGGGAGGGCCATAGAGACCCAGTACTTC
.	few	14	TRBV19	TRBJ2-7	CASSMLGKDYEQYF	TGTGCCAGTAGTATGCTCGGGAAGGATTACGAGCAGTACTTC
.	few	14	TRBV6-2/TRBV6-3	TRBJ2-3	CASSYSASRDTQYF	TGTGCCAGCAGTTACTCGGCTAGCAGAGATACGCAGTATTTT
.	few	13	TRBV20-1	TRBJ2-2	CSVMEMNTGELFF	TGCAGTGTGATGGAGATGAACACCGGGGAGCTGTTTTTT
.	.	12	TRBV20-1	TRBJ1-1	CSAKTENTEAFF	TGCAGTGCTAAGACAGAGAACACTGAAGCTTTCTTT
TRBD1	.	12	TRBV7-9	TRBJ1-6	CASSERQGTLHF	TGTGCCAGCAGCGAACGACAGGGTACCCTCCACTTT
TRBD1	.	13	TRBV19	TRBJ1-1	CASSIDRDREAFF	TGTGCCAGTAGTATAGACCGGGACAGGGAAGCTTTCTTT
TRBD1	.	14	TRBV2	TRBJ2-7	CASSIETGSYEQYF	TGTGCCAGCAGTATTGAGACAGGGTCCTACGAGCAGTACTTC
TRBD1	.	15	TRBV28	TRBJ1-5	CASSPEGQGKQPQHF	TGTGCCAGCAGTCCCGAGGGACAGGGGAAACAGCCCCAGCATTTT
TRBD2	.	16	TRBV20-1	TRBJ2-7	CSARSTRLAAPYEQYF	TGCAGTGCTAGATCTACCAGACTAGCGGCCCCCTACGAGCAGTACTTC
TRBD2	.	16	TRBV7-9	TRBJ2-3	CASLSGLAGGTDTQYF	TGTGCCAGCCTCTCGGGCCTAGCGGGAGGGACGGATACGCAGTATTTT
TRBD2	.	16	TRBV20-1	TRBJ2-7	CSARVLPGTSNREQYF	TGCAGTGCCAGAGTTCTTCCCGGGACTAGTAACCGCGAGCAGTACTTC
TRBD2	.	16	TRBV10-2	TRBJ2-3	CASSESASGVTDTQYF	TGCGCCAGCAGTGAGTCGGCTAGCGGTGTTACAGATACGCAGTATTTT
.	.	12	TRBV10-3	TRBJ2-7	CAISPTGDEQYF	TGTGCCATCAGCCCGACGGGAGACGAGCAGTACTTC
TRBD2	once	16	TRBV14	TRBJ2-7	CASSQVLSGRSYEQYF	TGTGCCAGCAGCCAAGTTCTTAGCGGGAGATCCTACGAGCAGTACTTC
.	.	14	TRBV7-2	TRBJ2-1	CASSLVILGGEQFF	TGTGCCAGCAGCTTAGTTATCCTGGGGGGTGAGCAGTTCTTC
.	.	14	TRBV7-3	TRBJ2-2	CASSPSPEAKVLFF	TGTGCCAGCAGCCCTAGCCCGGAAGCTAAGGTGCTGTTTTTT
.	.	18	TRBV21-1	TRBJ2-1	CASSKGGASGSSYNEQFF	TGTGCCAGCAGCAAAGGAGGGGCTAGCGGGAGCTCCTACAATGAGCAGTTCTTC
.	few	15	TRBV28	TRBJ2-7	CASSFLRTVVDEQYF	TGTGCCAGCAGTTTCCTCCGGACAGTCGTGGACGAGCAGTACTTC
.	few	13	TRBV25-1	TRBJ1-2	CASSEGQSYGYTF	TGTGCCAGCAGTGAAGGACAGAGCTATGGCTACACCTTC
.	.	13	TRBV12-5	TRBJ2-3	CASGIGEADTQYF	TGTGCTAGTGGTATTGGCGAGGCAGATACGCAGTATTTT
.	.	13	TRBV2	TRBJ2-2	CASKPLNTGELFF	TGTGCCAGCAAGCCATTAAACACCGGGGAGCTGTTTTTT
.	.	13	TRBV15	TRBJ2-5	CATGLGRSRTQYF	TGTGCCACCGGACTCGGGCGGTCCCGGACCCAGTACTTC
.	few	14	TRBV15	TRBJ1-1	CATSRAGTNTEAFF	TGTGCCACCAGCAGGGCAGGGACGAACACTGAAGCTTTCTTT
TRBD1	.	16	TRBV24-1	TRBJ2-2	CATSAAQGANTGELFF	TGTGCCACCAGTGCCGCGCAGGGGGCGAACACCGGGGAGCTGTTTTTT
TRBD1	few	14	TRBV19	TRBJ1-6	CASSIAGDSSPLHF	TGTGCCAGTAGTATTGCAGGGGACAGTTCACCCCTCCACTTT
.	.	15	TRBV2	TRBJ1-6	CASSYSSSYNSPLHF	TGTGCCAGCAGCTACTCGAGCTCCTATAATTCACCCCTCCACTTT
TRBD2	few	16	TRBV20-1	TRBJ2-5	CSATVGLAGVQETQYF	TGCAGTGCCACGGTCGGACTAGCGGGAGTTCAAGAGACCCAGTACTTC
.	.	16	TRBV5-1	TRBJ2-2	CASSLGVRASTGELFF	TGCGCCAGCAGCTTGGGGGTCAGGGCCAGCACCGGGGAGCTGTTTTTT
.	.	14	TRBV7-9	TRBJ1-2	CASSLEGGNYGYTF	TGTGCCAGCAGCTTAGAGGGGGGGAACTATGGCTACACCTTC
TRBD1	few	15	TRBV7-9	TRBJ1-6	CASSSPGQGNSPLHF	TGTGCCAGCAGTTCACCGGGACAGGGGAACTCACCCCTCCACTTT
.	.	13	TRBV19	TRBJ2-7	CASSIGQRDEQYF	TGTGCCAGTAGTATAGGTCAGAGGGACGAGCAGTACTTC
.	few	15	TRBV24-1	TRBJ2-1	CATSDLTSSYNEQFF	TGTGCCACCAGTGACCTCACGTCGAGCTACAATGAGCAGTTCTTC
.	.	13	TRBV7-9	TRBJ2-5	CASSLASEETQYF	TGTGCCAGCAGCTTAGCCTCAGAAGAGACCCAGTACTTC
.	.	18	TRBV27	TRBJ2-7	CASSTSTKGPIPYYEQYF	.
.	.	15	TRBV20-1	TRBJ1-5	CSASRFSQVNQPQHF	TGCAGTGCTAGCCGATTTTCTCAAGTCAATCAGCCCCAGCATTTT
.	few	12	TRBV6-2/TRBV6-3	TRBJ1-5	CASGAVNQPQHF	TGTGCCAGCGGGGCGGTCAATCAGCCCCAGCATTTT
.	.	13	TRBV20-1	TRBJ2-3	CSARVGSTDTQYF	TGCAGTGCTAGAGTGGGCAGCACAGATACGCAGTATTTT
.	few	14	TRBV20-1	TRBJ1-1	CSAGGGLGNTEAFF	TGCAGTGCTGGAGGAGGGTTAGGGAACACTGAAGCTTTCTTT
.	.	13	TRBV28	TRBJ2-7	CASSLGTYYEQYF	TGTGCCAGCAGTTTAGGTACTTACTACGAGCAGTACTTC
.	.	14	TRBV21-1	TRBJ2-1	CASSKGGRGDEQFF	TGTGCCAGCAGCAAAGGGGGCAGAGGCGATGAGCAGTTCTTC
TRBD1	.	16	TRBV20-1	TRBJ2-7	CSARGTGGGGSYEQYF	TGCAGTGCTAGGGGGACAGGAGGTGGAGGGTCCTACGAGCAGTACTTC
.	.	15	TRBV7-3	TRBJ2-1	CASSSLPGGHNEQFF	TGTGCCAGCAGCTCCCTCCCGGGGGGCCACAATGAGCAGTTCTTC
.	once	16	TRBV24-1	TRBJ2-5	CATSRGGLGTKETQYF	TGTGCCACCAGTCGAGGGGGGTTGGGGACAAAAGAGACCCAGTACTTC
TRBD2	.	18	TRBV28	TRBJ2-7	CASSSPIGGTSSLYEQYF	TGTGCCAGCAGTTCCCCGATAGGGGGGACTAGCAGTCTCTACGAGCAGTACTTC
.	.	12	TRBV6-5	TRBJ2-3	CASGYRTDTQYF	TGTGCAAGTGGTTACCGCACAGATACGCAGTATTTT
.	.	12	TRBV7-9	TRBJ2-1	CASSPFGDSQFF	TGTGCCAGCAGCCCATTCGGGGACTCCCAGTTCTTC
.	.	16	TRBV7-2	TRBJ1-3	CASSLATGPSGNTIYF	TGTGCCAGCAGCTTGGCCACGGGACCTTCTGGAAACACCATATATTTT